This paragraph covers one T cell receptor beta chain sequence. The specificity of this receptor is unknown. One base away there is no much larger clone; base qualities are not given. This sample was included in a study of beta chain features in type 1 diabetes (dated by TCRdb to the late 2010s). Background on the whole study: Mean age, gender distribution, total cell number and subset yield were not different between patients and healthy donors. Regulatory and stem cell-like memory subsets were obtained from only 8 patients and about eight healthy donors, while naive and central memory subsets were obtained from all 28 donors. Across all samples, approximately 98,000,000 sorted cells were examined, and cell number per subset correlated strongly with RNA yield. The study compared the TCRB repertoires of sorted circulating CD4+ T cell subsets in recently diagnosed type 1 diabetes patients with those in matched healthy donors.

V is pared back by 0 bases and J by 4 bases, with 10 bases lying between the germline termini. The CDR3 covers 15 residues, taking in both the cysteine and the phenylalanine. The only DNA kept is the CDR3, 45 bases in frame from the first base. For CDR1 and CDR2, the germline V gene lists LGHNA and YSLEER. The entire isolated RNA was reverse transcribed using the High Capacity cDNA Reverse Transcription Kit, and thus expressed TCRB transcripts were sequenced. Deep immunoSEQ sequencing was applied to naive, central memory and regulatory T cell samples, giving an average of about 3.6 million total reads per sample. After sorted cells were lysed in RLT buffer, RNA was extracted with DNase-treated RNeasy Micro or Mini kits, with the choice depending on cell number. Each cell subset was processed separately to prevent cross-contamination, with patient and healthy donor samples processed together. The immunoSEQ multiplex PCR was used to amplify TCRB sequences from cDNA, yielding 87-bp fragments that span the CDR3 region. Sequencing of the amplicons was performed on the Illumina HiSeq platform. The original methods were these. PCR bias was computationally corrected using synthetic template baselines, reads within Hamming distance 2 were collapsed, and singletons that could not be merged were discarded. By aligning reads against IMGT, V, D and J genes, CDR3 length, and insertions or deletions at six rearrangement sites were assigned. Within each subset, clonotype counts were normalized to sorted cell number, and only after that were true diversity and Gini coefficients computed with the tcR R package. The overlap coefficient, calculated on TCRB nucleotide sequences, was used to quantify repertoire sharing. TCRdb took this table from immuneACCESS and kept in-frame rearrangements with V and J called. Such tables lack part of the clones; where checked against another copy, unresolved V genes explain under half of the gap, and the rest is unexplained. D and trimming were read from the DNA, whereas the V and J calls and clone size are those reported in that table. Within this sample are some 270,000 clones, with approximately 8.1% of them counted one time only. The ten most abundant clones make up approximately 1% of the sample.

A single peripheral blood draw of around 120 mL on average was collected from each donor into heparinised tubes. A BD FACSAria II was used to sort naive, central memory, regulatory and stem cell-like memory CD4+ T cells with a panel that included CD45RO, CCR7, CD25, CD127, CD95 and CD27. A purity above 98% was achieved for all sorted populations. PBMCs were separated immediately by Lymphoprep density gradient centrifugation and were stained directly, without being cultured. Samples were stained and sorted in pairs, with one healthy donor and one patient per experiment, so that batch effects were minimized. Points the paper makes about the study in general: Because cDNA was sequenced instead of genomic DNA, highly expressing activated cells could be over-represented, though the groups showed no difference in activation or CD3 levels. Shorter templates might be favored by PCR, yet because patient and control samples were amplified and corrected together, any such skew would affect both groups equally. In all four CD4+ subsets, TCRB CDR3 length was moderately but significantly shorter in type 1 diabetes patients. Patients with type 1 diabetes made fewer insertions and deleted more nucleotides at VDJ recombination sites, implying thymic rearrangement abnormalities. Because the HLA sub-analyses included only small numbers of individuals, any influence of HLA type on TCRB rearrangement was left unresolved. Naive, central memory and regulatory TCRB repertoires appeared to be more alike among patients than among healthy donors.

Sequencing was carried out using central memory CD4+ T cells from blood. Recombination linked TRBV4-3 to TRBJ2-1; possibly the D gene is TRBD1, per 5 matching bases. This receptor was obtained from a woman in her late teens or twenties in good health. CDR3 sequence: CASSQDRQRYNEQFF. The DNA reads TGCGCCAGCAGCCAAGATAGACAGAGATACAATGAGCAGTTCTTC.